This TCR beta chain was identified in a study of identical twins. Study findings and constraints: Cord blood beta clonotypes that were abundant carried fewer insertions, and memory repertoires showed no such trend. Out-of-frame alpha sequences shared by twins showed excess low generation probability.

TCRdb fed the 5' RACE reads into MiXCR, producing one record per CDR3 protein. This table has 550,000 to 700,000 distinct CDR3 sequences, just under 10% appearing once. This clonotype was seen repeatedly, ten times or more. What it recognizes is unknown. The same sample was also studied in work on yellow fever vaccine responses in identical twins.

This clonotype was obtained from a woman aged 18-29 years in good health. Sequenced sample: PBMCs.

The chain's CDR3 is CASSPPWSVFPYEQYF. The DNA of the CDR3 is TGTGCCAGCAGCCCCCCCTGGAGTGTATTTCCCTACGAGCAGTACTTC. V usage is TRBV7-9 and J usage is TRBJ2-7; D is uncertain. The ends were cut back, 5 bases at V and 2 bases at J, with 19 bases in the middle. Germline loops: CDR1 SEHNR, CDR2 FQNEAQ (reference sequence). The CDR3 extends over 16 amino acids.